A single sample gave rise to the 28 T cell receptor beta chains below, sequenced in a study of CD4 T cells in relation to SARS-CoV-2 and coronaviruses. Profiled with immunoSEQ multiplex PCR; TCRdb holds only in-frame clones, not every one. This sample yields approximately 70,000 clones, of which more than 80% are seen a single time; around 0.23% belongs to the top ten. Unexposed donor CD4+ T cells date from about 2011-2018, before the COVID-19 pandemic. The specimen was naive CD4+ T cells from PBMCs. Subset noted: naive CD4+ T cells isolated by negative enrichment. These receptors all come from a human donor in good health.

The V call is TRBV6-5, the J call TRBJ1-5, with 10 bases lining up with TRBD1. CDR3 length equals 14 residues. The V gene end was trimmed by 8 bases and the J gene end by 4 bases; junction bases not matched to a gene: 5. CDR1 and CDR2 (germline): MNHEY, SVGAGI. The CDR3 sequence is CASFDRGRNQPQHF. The DNA of the CDR3 is TGTGCCAGCTTCGACAGGGGGCGGAATCAGCCCCAGCATTTT.

This rearrangement joins TRBV2 to TRBJ2-1; 11 bases fit TRBD2. The CDR3 contains 17 residues. Germline V lookup: CDR1 SNHLY, CDR2 FYNNEI. Trimming took 6 bases from V and 0 from J; bases not matched to a gene: 7. The CDR3, as DNA: TGTGCCAGCAGAGGGGACCTAGCGGGGGGCTCCTACAATGAGCAGTTCTTC. It is translated as CASRGDLAGGSYNEQFF. Filled out from reference TRBV2 and TRBJ2-1, the complete variable domain reads EPEVTQTPSHQVTQMGQEVILRCVPISNHLYFYWYRQILGQKVEFLVSFYNNEISEKSEIFDDQFSVERPDGSNFTLKIRSTKLEDSAMYFCASRGDLAGGSYNEQFFGPGTRLTVL.

The chain has TRBV10-3 and TRBJ1-6; D is unclear. The CDR3 runs 12 residues. Germline lookup yields CDR1 ENHRY and CDR2 SYGVKD. Deletions cut 3 bases from V and 9 bases from J, with 6 bases between. Written as DNA, the CDR3 is TGTGCCATCAGTGATTCAAGTTCACCCCTCCACTTT. Protein sequence: CAISDSSSPLHF.

The chain carries TRBV7-2 and TRBJ2-3; 13 bases are a match to TRBD2. The length of the CDR3 is 17 residues. The V gene end was trimmed by 1 base and the J gene end by 4 bases; junction bases not matched to a gene: 5. Germline lookup yields CDR1 SGHTA and CDR2 FQGNSA. This CDR3 is CASSLGLAGGSSDTQYF. Written as DNA, the CDR3 is TGTGCCAGCAGCTTAGGACTAGCGGGGGGTAGTTCAGATACGCAGTATTTT.

V and J are TRBV6-5 and TRBJ2-3; D is uncertain. Per germline, CDR1 MNHEY and CDR2 SVGAGI. This CDR3 has 11 residues. Trimming shortened V by 5 bases and J by 5 bases, and 5 bases separated the two germline ends. The CDR3 DNA follows: TGTGCCAGCAGTAAACTAGATACGCAGTATTTT. Its translation is CASSKLDTQYF.

The chain is built from TRBV5-1 and TRBJ2-7, with D perhaps matching TRBD1 (5 bases). Deletions cut 4 bases from V and 2 bases from J, with 19 bases between. The germline gives CDR1 SGHRS, CDR2 YFSETQ. CDR3 length: 16 amino acids. This CDR3 is CASSRDSGHPPYEQYF. In nucleotides, the CDR3 is TGCGCCAGCAGCCGTGACTCAGGGCACCCTCCCTACGAGCAGTACTTC. The variable domain in full, completed from reference TRBV5-1 and TRBJ2-7, reads KAGVTQTPRYLIKTRGQQVTLSCSPISGHRSVSWYQQTPGQGLQFLFEYFSETQRNKGNFPGRFSGRQFSNSRSEMNVSTLELGDSALYLCASSRDSGHPPYEQYFGPGTRLTVT.

The rearrangement links TRBV28 to TRBJ2-6; either TRBD1 or TRBD2 may supply D (5 bases each). The CDR3 is made up of 18 amino acids. Germline CDR1 and CDR2: MDHEN and SYDVKM. V lost 2 bases and J 0 bases, leaving 14 bases between the germline ends. The CDR3 here is CASSLTTGRSSGANVLTF. As DNA, the CDR3 is TGTGCCAGCAGTTTAACAACGGGACGGAGCTCTGGGGCCAACGTCCTGACTTTC. Complete variable domain (other parts from reference TRBV28 and TRBJ2-6): DVKVTQSSRYLVKRTGEKVFLECVQDMDHENMFWYRQDPGLGLRLIYFSYDVKMKEKGDIPEGYSVSREKKERFSLILESASTNQTSMYLCASSLTTGRSSGANVLTFGAGSRLTVL.

This clone was counted only a few times. V usage is TRBV30 and J usage is TRBJ1-6; D remains unclear. The length of the CDR3 is 14 residues. Germline lookup yields CDR1 GTSNPN and CDR2 SVGIG (reference sequence). V gave up 0 bases and J gave up 8 bases, with 11 bases separating them. In DNA form, the CDR3 reads TGTGCCTGGAGTGTACGTATCGAGGATTCACCCCTCCACTTT. This translates into CAWSVRIEDSPLHF.

This chain joins TRBV4-3 and TRBJ2-3, with 8 bases identical to TRBD1. Germline trimming cut 3 bases from V and 6 bases from J; bases unmatched to any gene: 5. The germline gives CDR1 LGHNA, CDR2 YSLEER. CDR3 length: 14 residues. CDR3 sequence (DNA): TGCGCCAGCAGCCAGGGACAGGTCCCCGATACGCAGTATTTT. Its protein is CASSQGQVPDTQYF.

V is TRBV14 and J is TRBJ1-3; D is unresolved. V was trimmed by 6 bases and J by 11 bases, leaving 14 bases between them. Germline V lookup: CDR1 SGHDN, CDR2 FVKESK. This CDR3 is built from 12 residues. The CDR3 DNA sequence: TGTGCCAGCAGTCGTGACAAGCTTCCCATATATTTT. This codes for CASSRDKLPIYF.

This chain links TRBV7-9 with TRBJ2-3; the D gene is possibly TRBD2 (6 bases). V lost 0 bases, J lost 13 bases, and 8 bases lay in between. CDR1 and CDR2 from the germline V gene are SEHNR and FQNEAQ (reference sequence). This CDR3 comprises 11 residues. The CDR3 reads CASSLARREYF. In DNA form, the CDR3 reads TGTGCCAGCAGCTTAGCGCGGAGGGAGTATTTT.

Remarks on this clone: The junction does not match germline at one end; this may be a read error. This chain joins TRBV18 and TRBJ1-1; a possible D gene is TRBD1 (5 bases). The CDR3 sequence is 14 residues long. In germline, CDR1 is KGHSH, CDR2 LQKENI. DNA of the CDR3: TGTGCCAGCTTACCAGACGGGGGTGGAACTGAAGCTTTCTTT. This codes for CASLPDGGGTEAFF. The whole variable domain, remainder taken from reference TRBV18 and TRBJ1-1, is NAGVMQNPRHLVRRRGQEARLRCSPMKGHSHVYWYRQLPEEGLKFMVYLQKENIIDESGMPKERFSAEFPKEGPSILRIQQVVRGDSAAYFCASLPDGGGTEAFFGQGTRLTVV.

CDR3 sequence reads: CASSSSFKAQPDTQYF. The DNA for the CDR3 is TGTGCCAGCAGCAGTAGTTTCAAGGCTCAGCCAGATACGCAGTATTTT. This chain joins TRBV21-1 and TRBJ2-3. TRBV21-1 constitutes a pseudogene. The CDR3 sequence is 16 residues long.

The chain has TRBV10-1 and TRBJ2-5, with a possible D match to TRBD2 (5 bases). Germline lookup yields CDR1 WNHNN and CDR2 SYGVQD (reference sequence). The CDR3 covers 16 residues. The V and J ends lost 10 bases and 2 bases respectively, with 23 bases between them. The DNA of the CDR3 is TGCGCCAACCCCCCACCCGGGGAGAGTCGGCAAGAGACCCAGTACTTC. As protein: CANPPPGESRQETQYF.

V is TRBV6-1 and J is TRBJ2-7; 11 positions match TRBD2. Germline CDR1 reads MNHNS; CDR2 reads SASEGT. V trimming: 3 bases; J trimming: 4 bases; junction bases outside the gene matches: 11. CDR3 length: 17 residues. In DNA, the CDR3 is TGTGCCAGCAGTGACCCGAGCGCTAGCGGGAGGAGGTACGAGCAGTACTTC. It encodes CASSDPSASGRRYEQYF.

This sequence joins TRBV28 and TRBJ2-1; 7 bases are a match to TRBD2. The J segment lost 6 bases and the V segment lost 7 bases, leaving 6 bases of the junction unmatched. The CDR3 covers 13 residues. The germline V gene encodes CDR1 MDHEN and CDR2 SYDVKM. The CDR3 is CASTHWEGNEQFF. In nucleotides, the CDR3 is TGTGCCAGCACCCATTGGGAGGGCAATGAGCAGTTCTTC.

The chain carries TRBV7-9 and TRBJ2-7; D gene ambiguous. The CDR3 spans 11 residues. Germline CDR1 and CDR2: SEHNR and FQNEAQ (reference sequence). The V end was cut by 4 bases, the J end by 7 bases, with 8 bases between. The CDR3 spells CASSSVGEQYF. CDR3 in DNA: TGTGCCAGCAGCTCAGTAGGAGAGCAGTACTTC.

The V call is TRBV9, the J call TRBJ1-2; D uncertain. Trimming cost V 2 bases and J 8 bases, with 13 bases left between them. The V gene's germline CDR1 is SGDLS and CDR2 YYNGEE. The CDR3 loop spans 13 amino acids. The DNA of the CDR3 is TGTGCCAGCAGCGTTGGAGGGCCCGGGGGCTACACCTTC. Residues: CASSVGGPGGYTF.

The chain's CDR3 is CASSQDRRQPQHF. In nucleotides, the CDR3 is TGCGCCAGCAGCCAAGATCGGCGGCAGCCCCAGCATTTT. The chain recombines TRBV4-1 with TRBJ1-5; no definite D call. The CDR3 consists of 13 residues. Per the germline V gene, CDR1 is MGHRA and CDR2 is YSYEKL. V was shortened by 0 bases and J by 7 bases, with 7 bases between the two germline ends.

This rearrangement joins TRBV18 to TRBJ2-2; D perhaps matches TRBD1 (6 bases). V lost 0 bases to trimming and J lost 3 bases, with 11 bases between them. Germline V gene sequence: CDR1 KGHSH, CDR2 LQKENI. The CDR3 consists of 16 residues. CDR3 DNA: TGTGCCAGCTCACCACCGAACGAGGGGGACACCGGGGAGCTGTTTTTT. The encoded protein is CASSPPNEGDTGELFF.

The rearrangement joins TRBV6-5 to TRBJ1-2; TRBD1 aligns across 9 bases. J gave up 5 bases and V 7 bases, and 11 bases lay outside the gene matches. Per the germline V gene, CDR1 is MNHEY and CDR2 is SVGAGI. The CDR3 runs 15 residues. The CDR3 coding sequence is TGTGCCAGCACCATTAACGGGGGGACAGGGTATGGCTACACCTTC. Protein sequence: CASTINGGTGYGYTF.

The J gene is TRBJ2-7, the V gene TRBV10-3; TRBD1 matches at 7 bases. J was trimmed by 6 bases and V by 3 bases; bases with no gene match: 8. Germline V gene data show CDR1 as ENHRY and CDR2 as SYGVKD. The CDR3 length is 14 residues. The CDR3 is CAISDPQGVREQYF. CDR3 nucleotide sequence: TGTGCCATCAGTGACCCCCAGGGGGTCCGCGAGCAGTACTTC.

The chain employs TRBV5-1 and TRBJ2-7; 9 positions match TRBD1. With V trimmed by 4 bases and J by 2 bases, 16 bases remained unmatched. The CDR3 runs to 18 residues. Germline loops: CDR1 SGHRS, CDR2 YFSETQ. The CDR3: CASSVALSGTGPPYEQYF. The CDR3 DNA follows: TGCGCCAGCAGCGTAGCCCTATCCGGGACAGGGCCCCCCTACGAGCAGTACTTC.

This chain links TRBV19 with TRBJ2-1, with D perhaps matching TRBD1 or TRBD2 (6 bases each). The CDR3 sequence is 17 residues long. CDR1 LNHDA and CDR2 SQIVND come from the germline V gene (reference sequence). V was clipped by 0 bases and J by 4 bases, with 16 bases between them. The CDR3 sequence: CASSIDGGRGTYNEQFF. In DNA form, the CDR3 reads TGTGCCAGTAGTATAGATGGGGGGCGGGGTACATACAATGAGCAGTTCTTC.

Here the CDR3 DNA reads TGTGCCAGCAGTTACTCAGGGGGACAGGGGAACACTGAAGCTTTCTTT. As protein: CASSYSGGQGNTEAFF. The chain employs TRBV6-5 and TRBJ1-1, with 9 nucleotides matching TRBD1. V was pared by 0 bases and J by 1 base, with 3 bases of the junction left unmatched. The CDR3 is made up of 16 amino acids. The germline CDR1 and CDR2 sequences are MNHEY and SVGAGI.

This chain joins TRBV5-1 and TRBJ2-5, with TRBD1 matching over 9 bases. V was clipped by 3 bases and J by 4 bases; unmatched bases: 7. This CDR3 comprises 15 residues. Germline assignment: CDR1 SGHRS and CDR2 YFSETQ. CDR3 loop: CASSSGTGRGETQYF. DNA of the CDR3: TGCGCCAGCAGCTCCGGGACAGGGAGGGGAGAGACCCAGTACTTC. Full variable domain (remainder filled in from reference TRBV5-1 and TRBJ2-5): KAGVTQTPRYLIKTRGQQVTLSCSPISGHRSVSWYQQTPGQGLQFLFEYFSETQRNKGNFPGRFSGRQFSNSRSEMNVSTLELGDSALYLCASSSGTGRGETQYFGPGTRLLVL.

This chain joins TRBV30 and TRBJ1-3; no clear D gene. V lost 2 bases to trimming and J lost 8 bases, with 19 bases between them. Per germline, CDR1 GTSNPN and CDR2 SVGIG (reference sequence). CDR3 size: 15 residues. The DNA of the CDR3 is TGTGCCTGGAGTATCCCGGGCCCGCGGCGGGACACCATATATTTT. Its protein product is CAWSIPGPRRDTIYF.

This chain uses TRBV4-1 with TRBJ1-5; 9 nucleotides align to TRBD1. There are 17 residues in the CDR3. The germline V gene has CDR1 MGHRA and CDR2 YSYEKL. Trimming took 0 bases from V and 0 from J; bases not matched to a gene: 3. CDR3 in DNA: TGCGCCAGCAGCCAAGATGGGACAGGGTTTAGCAATCAGCCCCAGCATTTT. Translating it yields CASSQDGTGFSNQPQHF.